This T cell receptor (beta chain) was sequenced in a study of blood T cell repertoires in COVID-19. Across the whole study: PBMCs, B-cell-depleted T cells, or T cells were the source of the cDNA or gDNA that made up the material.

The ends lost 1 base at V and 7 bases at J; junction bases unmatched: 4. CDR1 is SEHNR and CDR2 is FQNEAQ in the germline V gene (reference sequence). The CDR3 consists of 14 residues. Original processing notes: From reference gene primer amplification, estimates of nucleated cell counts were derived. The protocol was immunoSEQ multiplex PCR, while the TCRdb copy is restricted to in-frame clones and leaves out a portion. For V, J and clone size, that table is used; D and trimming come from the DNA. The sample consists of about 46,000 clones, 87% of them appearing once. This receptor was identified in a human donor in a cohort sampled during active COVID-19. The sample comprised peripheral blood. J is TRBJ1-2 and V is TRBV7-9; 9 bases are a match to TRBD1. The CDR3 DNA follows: TGTGCCAGCAGCTTAGGACAGGGGGAAAGTGGCTACACCTTC. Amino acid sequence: CASSLGQGESGYTF.